The text below deals with one T cell receptor beta chain. The antigen is undetermined. Treatment meaning: 15 to 20 received Ad26.COV2.S at low or high dose, single or two shots; 5 received placebo; per-sample allocation not given. Sampling took place 63 days after the first vaccine or placebo injection. This sample was included in a study of Ad26.COV2.S vaccination and SARS-CoV-2 variants. As for the study in general: Enrollment placed the donor in the COV1001 Ad26.COV2.S trial arm. Intramuscularly, Ad26.COV2.S was given either once or twice, 56 days apart.

The germline V gene has CDR1 MDHEN and CDR2 SYDVKM. The CDR3 length is 14 residues. J was trimmed by 2 bases and V by 6 bases; bases with no gene match: 1. Broader study findings: Spike-specific TCR breadth was greater after Ad26.COV2.S than placebo. Whether participants received vaccine or placebo, their non-spike TCR breadth was similar.

Data came from immunoSEQ multiplex PCR; TCRdb stores just in-frame clones and leaves some out. The sample shows roughly 400,000 clones, 90% of them seen only once. V is TRBV28 and J is TRBJ2-1, with 10 bases identical to TRBD2. This receptor was identified in a person aged 18-65 years who received the Ad26.COV2.S COVID-19 vaccine or a placebo. This specimen consisted of peripheral blood, obtained in a trial of Ad26.COV2.S vaccine versus placebo. The CDR3 here is CASRLAGAYNEQFF. CDR3 DNA: TGTGCCAGCAGGCTAGCGGGGGCCTACAATGAGCAGTTCTTC.